The entry that follows covers one T cell receptor beta chain sequence. In germline, CDR1 is MGHRA, CDR2 YSYEKL. Trimming removed 4 bases from V and 0 bases from J, with 13 bases in between. The CDR3 totals 16 residues. Profiling relied on immunoSEQ multiplex PCR, and the TCRdb table lists in-frame clones only, not all of them. Of tens of thousands of clones in the sample, more than 80% are singletons; the top ten hold roughly 7.8%. This sample is drawn from a study of OX40 agonist ivuxolimab in advanced cancers. This TCR was sampled from an adult with an advanced solid tumor such as melanoma, head and neck, liver or kidney cancer. The genes are TRBV4-1 and TRBJ1-5; D ambiguous. Sequences were derived from CD4+ or CD8+ T cells sorted from blood, sampled in a trial of the OX40 agonist ivuxolimab. The CDR3 DNA is TGCGCCAGCAGCCTAGGTAATCGCCCTAGCAATCAGCCCCAGCATTTT. The encoded protein is CASSLGNRPSNQPQHF.